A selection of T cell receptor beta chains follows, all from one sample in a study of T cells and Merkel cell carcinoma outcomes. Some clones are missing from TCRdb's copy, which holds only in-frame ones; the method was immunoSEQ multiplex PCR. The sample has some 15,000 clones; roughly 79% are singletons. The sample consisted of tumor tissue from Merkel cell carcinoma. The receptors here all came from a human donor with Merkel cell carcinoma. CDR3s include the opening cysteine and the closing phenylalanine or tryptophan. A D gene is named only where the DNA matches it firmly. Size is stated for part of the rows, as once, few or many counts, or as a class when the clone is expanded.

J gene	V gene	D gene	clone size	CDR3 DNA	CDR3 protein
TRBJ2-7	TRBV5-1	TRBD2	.	TGCGCCAGCAGCGGGGGGACAGGTTCGACTAGCGGGAGGGCCTCCGAGCAGTACTTC	CASSGGTGSTSGRASEQYF
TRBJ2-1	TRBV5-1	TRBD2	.	TGCGCCAGTACTAGCGGGAGTTTCTACAATGAGCAGTTCTTC	CASTSGSFYNEQFF
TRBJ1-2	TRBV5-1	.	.	TGCGCCAGCAGCTTGATTCCGGGGGCCTATGGCTACACCTTC	CASSLIPGAYGYTF
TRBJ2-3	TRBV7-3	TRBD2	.	TGTGCCAGCAGCTTAAAAGGGTCTAGCGGGAGTGATACGCAGTATTTT	CASSLKGSSGSDTQYF
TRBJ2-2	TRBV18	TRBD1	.	TGTGCCAGCTCACCGGACAGGAGCCCTGACACCGGGGAGCTGTTTTTT	CASSPDRSPDTGELFF
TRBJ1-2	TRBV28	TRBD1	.	TGTGCCAGCAGTGTCCCCGGGACAGGAGATTATGGCTACATCTTC	CASSVPGTGDYGYIF
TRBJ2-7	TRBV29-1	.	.	TGCAGCGTTTCGCATGGGGAGCAGTACTTC	CSVSHGEQYF
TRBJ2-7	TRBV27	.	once	TGTGCCAGCAGTTTATCGATCCCAGGACCCATAACCTACGAGCAGTACTTC	CASSLSIPGPITYEQYF
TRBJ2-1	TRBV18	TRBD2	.	TGTGCCAGCTCTCCTCGGACTAGCGAGGATGAGCAGTTCTTC	CASSPRTSEDEQFF
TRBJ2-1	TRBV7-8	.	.	TGTGCCAGCAGCCCGGGCGAATCCTACAATGAGCAGTTCTTC	CASSPGESYNEQFF
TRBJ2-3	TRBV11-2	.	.	TGTGCCAGCAGCCTGGGACCCTGGAGAAGCACAGATACGCAGTATTTT	CASSLGPWRSTDTQYF
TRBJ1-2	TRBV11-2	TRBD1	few	TGTGCCAGCAGCTGGGGGCCAGGGGGTGGCTACACCTTC	CASSWGPGGGYTF
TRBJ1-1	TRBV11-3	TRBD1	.	TGTGCCAGCAGTCGAAAGACAGGGACCGAAGCTTTCTTT	CASSRKTGTEAFF
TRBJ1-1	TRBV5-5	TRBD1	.	TGTGCCAGCAGCCAGGGGGGTTTCACTGAAGCTTTCTTT	CASSQGGFTEAFF
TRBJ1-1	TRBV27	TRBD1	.	TGTGCCAGCAGTAGAGGGACAGGGTTTATCACTGAAGCTTTCTTT	CASSRGTGFITEAFF
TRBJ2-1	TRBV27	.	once	TGTGCCAGCAGTTCTACCCCCCCCTTGGGGAATGAGCAGTTCTTC	CASSSTPPLGNEQFF
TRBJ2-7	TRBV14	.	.	TGTGCCAGCAGCTACGGACCGTCCTACGAGCAGTACTTC	CASSYGPSYEQYF
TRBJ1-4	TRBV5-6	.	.	TGTGCCAGCAGCTTGGCCAACCATGCTAGGGAAAAACTGTTTTTT	CASSLANHAREKLFF
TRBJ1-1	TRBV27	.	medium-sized	TGTGCCAGCAGTCCCCTGGGCAGACTGAACACTGAAGCTTTCTTT	CASSPLGRLNTEAFF
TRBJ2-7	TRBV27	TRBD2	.	TGTGCCAGCAGCCCCAGGTGGCTAGCGGCCCCCTACGAGCAGTACTTC	CASSPRWLAAPYEQYF
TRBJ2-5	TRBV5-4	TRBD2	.	TGTGCCACGCACAGCGGGGGGGCCTCGGAGACCCAGTACTTC	CATHSGGASETQYF
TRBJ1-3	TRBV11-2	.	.	TGTGCCAGCAGCTTAGTCTGGAGCTCTGGAAACACCATATATTTT	CASSLVWSSGNTIYF
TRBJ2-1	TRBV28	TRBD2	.	TGTGCCAGCAGTTTATGGGGGAACTCCGGGAGGGGTGAGCAGTTCTTC	CASSLWGNSGRGEQFF
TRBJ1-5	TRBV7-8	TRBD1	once	TGTGCCAGCAGCCCATTCGGACAGGGGAATCAGCCCCAGCATTTT	CASSPFGQGNQPQHF